The rows below give T cell receptor beta chains drawn from one sample of a study of T-cell memory formation after mild COVID-19. MiXCR, run by TCRdb on the 5' RACE reads, gives a single entry per CDR3 protein. The sample consists of 170,000 or so distinct CDR3 sequences, less than 40% of them appearing once. Sequenced: PBMCs or a T cell subset sorted from them (not recorded which). These receptor sequences come from an adult woman who had mild COVID-19 (a few samples of this study predate the infection). Cell type and time point are not known. CDR3s include the opening cysteine and the closing phenylalanine or tryptophan. The order of the fields is D gene, J gene, clone size, V gene, CDR3 DNA, CDR3 protein. D genes are given only for firm matches. Clone sizes are given selectively: once, few, many, or a class where the clone is expanded.

D: -
J: TRBJ1-2
size: -
V: TRBV4-1
DNA: TGCGCCAGCAGCCAAGACGGACAGTCAGCCCGTAACTATGGCTACACCTTC
CDR3: CASSQDGQSARNYGYTF

D: -
J: TRBJ2-7
size: -
V: TRBV20-1
DNA: TGCAGTGCTAGGGCCAGGAACGAGAAGTACTTC
CDR3: CSARARNEKYF

D: -
J: TRBJ1-3
size: few
V: TRBV11-2
DNA: TGTGCCAGCAGCTTAGTCGGGTTGGGCGGACTTGGAAACACCATATATTTT
CDR3: CASSLVGLGGLGNTIYF

D: -
J: TRBJ2-7
size: -
V: TRBV12-3/TRBV12-4
DNA: TGTGCCAGCAGCCCCAGGGCACTATCCTACGAGCAGTACTTC
CDR3: CASSPRALSYEQYF

D: -
J: TRBJ2-3
size: -
V: TRBV10-3
DNA: TGTGCCACCCGAGAAAAGGCTCAGGGGACAGATACGCAGTATTTT
CDR3: CATREKAQGTDTQYF

D: TRBD1
J: TRBJ1-1
size: -
V: TRBV18
DNA: TGTGCCAGCTCACCCACAGGGGTCATGAACACTGAAGCTTTCTTT
CDR3: CASSPTGVMNTEAFF

D: -
J: TRBJ1-3
size: -
V: TRBV10-3
DNA: TGTGCCTCCGGGGGCAGGAGCTCTGGAAACACCATATATTTT
CDR3: CASGGRSSGNTIYF

D: -
J: TRBJ2-2
size: -
V: TRBV10-2
DNA: TGCGCCAGCAGTGAGGCAGACGCGAACACCGGGGAGCTGTTTTTT
CDR3: CASSEADANTGELFF

D: -
J: TRBJ2-5
size: -
V: TRBV4-1
DNA: TGCGCCAGCAGCCAAGAGCGAGTGGAGACCCAGTACTTC
CDR3: CASSQERVETQYF

D: TRBD1
J: TRBJ1-1
size: few
V: TRBV13
DNA: TGTGCCAGCAGCCAAACAGGGGGCCTGAACACTGAAGCTTTCTTT
CDR3: CASSQTGGLNTEAFF

D: -
J: TRBJ1-1
size: few
V: TRBV7-6
DNA: TGTGCCAGCAGCTTAGGTTGGAAAAACACTGAAGCTTTCTTT
CDR3: CASSLGWKNTEAFF

D: TRBD1
J: TRBJ1-1
size: -
V: TRBV6-5
DNA: TGTGCCAGCAGTTACCGACAGGGGGCGAACACTGAAGCTTTCTTT
CDR3: CASSYRQGANTEAFF

D: TRBD1
J: TRBJ2-1
size: -
V: TRBV24-1
DNA: TGTGCCACCAGTGAGTCCCCCCGGACAGGGGTCGAGCAGTTCTTC
CDR3: CATSESPRTGVEQFF

D: -
J: TRBJ2-1
size: once
V: TRBV14
DNA: TGTGCCAGCAGCCAAGATTGGCCTGGGGCTAGCAGCTACAATGAGCAGTTCTTC
CDR3: CASSQDWPGASSYNEQFF

D: -
J: TRBJ2-7
size: -
V: TRBV29-1
DNA: TGCAGCGTTGTGCCGTCCGGGAAAACCTACGAGCAGTACTTC
CDR3: CSVVPSGKTYEQYF

D: -
J: TRBJ1-2
size: -
V: TRBV12-3/TRBV12-4
DNA: TGTGCCAGCAGCATCTTGGGTAGGACCTACACCTTC
CDR3: CASSILGRTYTF

D: -
J: TRBJ2-7
size: -
V: TRBV11-2
DNA: TGTGCCAGCAGCTTAACCTATGAGGGAGGGGGATACGAGCAGTACTTC
CDR3: CASSLTYEGGGYEQYF

D: TRBD2
J: TRBJ2-3
size: few
V: TRBV7-3
DNA: TGTGCCAGCAGCTCGGGACTAGCGGGAGGGCCGGGCACAGATACGCAGTATTTT
CDR3: CASSSGLAGGPGTDTQYF

D: TRBD2
J: TRBJ2-2
size: few
V: TRBV4-3
DNA: TGCGCCAGCAGCCAAAGGATAGCGGGAGATTCGGACGGGGAGCTGTTTTTT
CDR3: CASSQRIAGDSDGELFF

D: -
J: TRBJ1-5
size: -
V: TRBV6-2/TRBV6-3
DNA: TGTGCCAGCAGTTACCCCGGGTCCGGAGGTAGCAATCAGCCCCAGCATTTT
CDR3: CASSYPGSGGSNQPQHF

D: TRBD1
J: TRBJ2-2
size: few
V: TRBV7-9
DNA: TGTGCCAGCAGCCCAGGCGACAGGGGGCGCACCGGGGAGCTGTTTTTT
CDR3: CASSPGDRGRTGELFF

D: -
J: TRBJ2-2
size: -
V: TRBV5-6
DNA: TGTGCCAGCAGCTTGGCTGGGGACTCGAACACCGGGGAGCTGTTTTTT
CDR3: CASSLAGDSNTGELFF

D: -
J: TRBJ1-6
size: -
V: TRBV27
DNA: TGTGCCAGCCACCGGGGGGGGGGCGTCTCGTATTCACCCCTCCACTTT
CDR3: CASHRGGGVSYSPLHF

D: -
J: TRBJ2-1
size: few
V: TRBV7-9
DNA: TGTGCCAGCAGCCGCCCGGGAGTTCCTGCTCGGGACAATGAGCAGTTCTTC
CDR3: CASSRPGVPARDNEQFF

D: TRBD2
J: TRBJ2-1
size: -
V: TRBV18
DNA: TGTGCCAGCTCACCGGAGGATGCGGGGGGGCCGCAAAATGAGCAGTTCTTC
CDR3: CASSPEDAGGPQNEQFF

D: -
J: TRBJ2-3
size: -
V: TRBV5-5
DNA: TGTGCCAGCAGCTTGAATCCCGGACTCCCCACAGATACGCAGTATTTT
CDR3: CASSLNPGLPTDTQYF

D: -
J: TRBJ2-1
size: -
V: TRBV5-1
DNA: TGCGCCAGCACCGAAAAGGTTAGCTCCTACAATGAGCAGTTCTTC
CDR3: CASTEKVSSYNEQFF

D: -
J: TRBJ2-7
size: -
V: TRBV6-5
DNA: TGTGCCACTAGGACAGCCTACGAGCAGTACTTC
CDR3: CATRTAYEQYF

D: TRBD2
J: TRBJ2-7
size: -
V: TRBV15
DNA: TGTGCCACCAGGGGGACTAGCAGCTACGAGCAGTACTTC
CDR3: CATRGTSSYEQYF

D: -
J: TRBJ2-7
size: -
V: TRBV20-1
DNA: TGCAGTGGCAGTAACTCCCCGGGACCCAGCTCCTACGAGCAGTACTTC
CDR3: CSGSNSPGPSSYEQYF

D: -
J: TRBJ2-3
size: few
V: TRBV6-5
DNA: TGTGCCAGCACAGCACCTCAGGGGTCGCCGCAGTATTTT
CDR3: CASTAPQGSPQYF

D: TRBD1
J: TRBJ2-5
size: -
V: TRBV29-1
DNA: TGCAGCACCAGGGGGCTCTCCTATGAGACCCAGTACTTC
CDR3: CSTRGLSYETQYF

D: -
J: TRBJ2-6
size: few
V: TRBV4-3
DNA: TGCGCCAGCAGCCAAGATGCCAACCGCCCCTCCGGGGCCAACGTCCTGACTTTC
CDR3: CASSQDANRPSGANVLTF

D: -
J: TRBJ2-3
size: once
V: TRBV4-2
DNA: TGTGCCAGCAGCCCGAGGGCCGGAAGCACAGATACGCAGTATTTT
CDR3: CASSPRAGSTDTQYF

D: -
J: TRBJ2-7
size: -
V: TRBV5-1
DNA: TGCGCCAGCAGCTACGCCCTGGGAGCAGGGCCGTCCTCGAGCTCCTACGAGCAGTACTTC
CDR3: CASSYALGAGPSSSSYEQYF

D: -
J: TRBJ1-1
size: few
V: TRBV5-1
DNA: TGCGCCAGCAGCTTGGACGGGTACGGTGAAGCTTTCTTT
CDR3: CASSLDGYGEAFF

D: TRBD1
J: TRBJ1-2
size: few
V: TRBV29-1
DNA: TGCAGCACCAGACAGGGCCCTAACTATGGCTACACCTTC
CDR3: CSTRQGPNYGYTF

D: -
J: TRBJ1-1
size: -
V: TRBV7-2
DNA: TGTGCCAGCAGCCCCCAATGGGGGATCGGTGATGAAGCTTTCTTT
CDR3: CASSPQWGIGDEAFF

D: -
J: TRBJ2-2
size: once
V: TRBV24-1
DNA: TGTGCCACCAGTGATTTGGGGGGAGGCACCGGGGAGCTGTTTTTT
CDR3: CATSDLGGGTGELFF

D: -
J: TRBJ2-1
size: -
V: TRBV5-1
DNA: TGCGCCAGCAGTCCTGAAGGGGTACCCTACAATGAGCAGTTCTTC
CDR3: CASSPEGVPYNEQFF

D: -
J: TRBJ2-3
size: -
V: TRBV5-1
DNA: TGCGCCAGCAGCTTAGGGGAGAACACAGATACGCAGTATTTT
CDR3: CASSLGENTDTQYF

D: -
J: TRBJ1-2
size: -
V: TRBV29-1
DNA: TGCAGCGTTATAAGAGGGGGCTATGGCTACACCTTC
CDR3: CSVIRGGYGYTF

D: -
J: TRBJ2-7
size: once
V: TRBV5-5
DNA: TGTGCCAGCAGCTCGGACCTAGACGAGCAGTACTTC
CDR3: CASSSDLDEQYF

D: -
J: TRBJ2-1
size: -
V: TRBV3-1
DNA: TGTGCCAGCAGCCAAGATGGGGTTTGGGGCAATGAGCAGTTCTTC
CDR3: CASSQDGVWGNEQFF

D: -
J: TRBJ2-7
size: -
V: TRBV6-2/TRBV6-3
DNA: TGTGCCAGCAGACCCTCTTCGCGGGGTAATTACGAGCAGTACTTC
CDR3: CASRPSSRGNYEQYF

D: TRBD1
J: TRBJ2-7
size: few
V: TRBV7-6
DNA: TGTGCCAGCAGCGTATTCCGGGACAGGGTCTACGAGCAGTACTTC
CDR3: CASSVFRDRVYEQYF